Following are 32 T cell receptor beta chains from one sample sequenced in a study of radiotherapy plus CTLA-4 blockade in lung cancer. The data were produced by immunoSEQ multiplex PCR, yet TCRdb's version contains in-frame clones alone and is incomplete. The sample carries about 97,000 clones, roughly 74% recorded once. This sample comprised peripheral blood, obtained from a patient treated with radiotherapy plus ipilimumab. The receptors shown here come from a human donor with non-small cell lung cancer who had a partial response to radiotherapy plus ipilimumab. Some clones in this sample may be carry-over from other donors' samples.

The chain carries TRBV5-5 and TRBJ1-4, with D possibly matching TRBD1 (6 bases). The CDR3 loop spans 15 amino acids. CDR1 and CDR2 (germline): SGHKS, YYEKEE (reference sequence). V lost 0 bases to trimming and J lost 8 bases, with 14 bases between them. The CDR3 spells CASSLAGARYEKLFF. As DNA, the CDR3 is TGTGCCAGCAGCTTGGCAGGGGCTCGATACGAAAAACTGTTTTTT.

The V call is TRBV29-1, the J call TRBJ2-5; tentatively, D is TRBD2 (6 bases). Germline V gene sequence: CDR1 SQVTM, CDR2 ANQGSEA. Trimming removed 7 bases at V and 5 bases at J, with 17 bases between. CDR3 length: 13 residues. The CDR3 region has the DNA TGCAGCGGACTATCGGGAGCCTTGGAGACCCAGTACTTC. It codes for CSGLSGALETQYF.

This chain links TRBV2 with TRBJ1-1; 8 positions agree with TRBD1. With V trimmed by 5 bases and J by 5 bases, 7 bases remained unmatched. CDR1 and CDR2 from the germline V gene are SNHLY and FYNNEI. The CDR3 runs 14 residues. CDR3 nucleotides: TGTGCCAGCAGTAAACCAGGGGGCGGGACTGAAGCTTTCTTT. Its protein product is CASSKPGGGTEAFF.

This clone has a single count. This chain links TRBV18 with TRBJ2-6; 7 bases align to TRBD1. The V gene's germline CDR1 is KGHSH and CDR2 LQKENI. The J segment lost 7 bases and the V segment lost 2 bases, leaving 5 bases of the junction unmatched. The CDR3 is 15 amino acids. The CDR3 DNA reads TGTGCCAGCTCACCAGGGCAGGGGGAAGCCAACGTCCTGACTTTC. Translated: CASSPGQGEANVLTF.

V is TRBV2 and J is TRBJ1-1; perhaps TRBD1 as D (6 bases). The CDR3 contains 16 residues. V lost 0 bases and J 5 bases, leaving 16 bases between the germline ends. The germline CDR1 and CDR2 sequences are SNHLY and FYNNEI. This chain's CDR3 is CASSEALPGVGTEAFF. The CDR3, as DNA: TGTGCCAGCAGTGAAGCGCTGCCAGGGGTAGGTACTGAAGCTTTCTTT. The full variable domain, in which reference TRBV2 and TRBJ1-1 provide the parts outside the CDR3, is EPEVTQTPSHQVTQMGQEVILRCVPISNHLYFYWYRQILGQKVEFLVSFYNNEISEKSEIFDDQFSVERPDGSNFTLKIRSTKLEDSAMYFCASSEALPGVGTEAFFGQGTRLTVV.

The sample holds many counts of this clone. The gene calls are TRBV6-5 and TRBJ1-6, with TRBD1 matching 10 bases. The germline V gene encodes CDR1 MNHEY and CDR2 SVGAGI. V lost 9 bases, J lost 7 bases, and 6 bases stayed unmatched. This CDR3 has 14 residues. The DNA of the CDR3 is TGTGCCAGTTCCGGGACAGGGGAAAATTCACCCCTCCACTTT. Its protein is CASSGTGENSPLHF.

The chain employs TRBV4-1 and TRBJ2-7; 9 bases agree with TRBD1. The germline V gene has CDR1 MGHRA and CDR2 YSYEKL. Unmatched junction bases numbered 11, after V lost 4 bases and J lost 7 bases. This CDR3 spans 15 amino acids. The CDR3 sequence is CASSRRDREAQEQYF. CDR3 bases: TGCGCCAGCAGCCGCCGGGACAGGGAAGCCCAAGAGCAGTACTTC.

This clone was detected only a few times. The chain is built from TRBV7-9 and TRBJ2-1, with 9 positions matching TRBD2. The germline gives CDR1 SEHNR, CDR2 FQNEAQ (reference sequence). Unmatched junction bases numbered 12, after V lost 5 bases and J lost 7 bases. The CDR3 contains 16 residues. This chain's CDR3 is CASSPPQRGVGNEQFF. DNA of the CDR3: TGTGCCAGCAGCCCCCCCCAGCGGGGGGTGGGGAATGAGCAGTTCTTC.

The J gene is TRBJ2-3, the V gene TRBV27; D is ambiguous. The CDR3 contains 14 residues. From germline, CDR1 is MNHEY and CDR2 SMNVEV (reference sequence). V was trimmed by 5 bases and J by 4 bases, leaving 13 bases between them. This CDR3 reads CASSPRGRADTQYF. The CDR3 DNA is TGTGCCAGCAGTCCCCGAGGTCGGGCAGATACGCAGTATTTT.

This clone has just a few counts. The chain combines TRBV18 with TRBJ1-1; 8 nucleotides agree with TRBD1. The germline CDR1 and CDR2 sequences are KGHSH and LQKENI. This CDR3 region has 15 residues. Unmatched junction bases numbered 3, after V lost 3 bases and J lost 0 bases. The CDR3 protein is CASSPRGQVNTEAFF. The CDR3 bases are TGTGCCAGCTCACCCCGGGGACAGGTGAACACTGAAGCTTTCTTT.

The CDR3 is CSVEGGQYEQYF. For the CDR3, the DNA is TGCAGCGTTGAAGGCGGACAGTACGAGCAGTACTTC. The chain couples TRBV29-1 to TRBJ2-7; D might be TRBD1 (6 bases). Germline V gives CDR1 SQVTM, CDR2 ANQGSEA. This CDR3 contains 12 residues. Trimming shortened V by 1 base and J by 4 bases, and 8 bases separated the two germline ends.

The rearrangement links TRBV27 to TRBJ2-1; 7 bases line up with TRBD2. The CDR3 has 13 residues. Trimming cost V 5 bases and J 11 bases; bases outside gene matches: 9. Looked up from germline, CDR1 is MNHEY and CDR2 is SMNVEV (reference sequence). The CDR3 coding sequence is TGTGCCAGCAGTGCCGCCCGGCGGGGGAAGCAGTTCTTC. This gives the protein CASSAARRGKQFF.

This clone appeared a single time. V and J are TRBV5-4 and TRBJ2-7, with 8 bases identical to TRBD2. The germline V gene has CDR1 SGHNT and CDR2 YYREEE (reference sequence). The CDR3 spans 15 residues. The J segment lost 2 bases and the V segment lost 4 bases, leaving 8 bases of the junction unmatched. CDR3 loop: CASSVTGLVTYEQYF. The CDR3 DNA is TGTGCCAGCAGCGTCACGGGACTAGTGACCTACGAGCAGTACTTC.

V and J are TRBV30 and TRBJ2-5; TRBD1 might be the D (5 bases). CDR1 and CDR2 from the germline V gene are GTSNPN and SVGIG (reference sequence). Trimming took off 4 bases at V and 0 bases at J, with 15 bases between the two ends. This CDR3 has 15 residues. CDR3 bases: TGTGCCTGGAATTTGGGGCTGCAGTACCAAGAGACCCAGTACTTC. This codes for CAWNLGLQYQETQYF.

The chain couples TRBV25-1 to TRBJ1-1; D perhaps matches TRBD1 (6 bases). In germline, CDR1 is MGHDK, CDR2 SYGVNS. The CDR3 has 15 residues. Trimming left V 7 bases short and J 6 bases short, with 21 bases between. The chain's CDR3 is CASTRGGLSNAEAFF. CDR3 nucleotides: TGTGCCAGCACCCGGGGGGGGCTAAGTAACGCTGAAGCTTTCTTT.

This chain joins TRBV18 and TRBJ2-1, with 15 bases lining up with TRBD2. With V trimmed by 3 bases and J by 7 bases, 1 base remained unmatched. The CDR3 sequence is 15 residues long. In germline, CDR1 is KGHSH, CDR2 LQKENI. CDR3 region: CASSPGLAGGNEQFF. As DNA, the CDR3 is TGTGCCAGCTCACCGGGACTAGCGGGGGGTAATGAGCAGTTCTTC.

The CDR3 here is CASSSQGIQEYQYF. The CDR3 nucleotides read TGTGCCAGCAGTTCCCAGGGTATCCAAGAGTACCAGTACTTC. V usage is TRBV28 and J usage is TRBJ2-5; TRBD1 is a possible D gene (5 bases). V lost 4 bases, J lost 10 bases, and 19 bases lay in between. Per germline, CDR1 MDHEN and CDR2 SYDVKM. CDR3 length equals 14 residues.

The CDR3 loop reads CASSPRTGGGRPYGYTF. CDR3 DNA: TGTGCCAGCAGCCCCAGGACAGGGGGCGGACGTCCCTATGGCTACACCTTC. The chain uses TRBV11-2 and TRBJ1-2; TRBD1 matches 11 bases. Germline V lookup: CDR1 SGHAT, CDR2 FQNNGV. The CDR3 contains 17 residues. V shed 5 bases and J 4 bases; nucleotides not matched to a gene: 12.

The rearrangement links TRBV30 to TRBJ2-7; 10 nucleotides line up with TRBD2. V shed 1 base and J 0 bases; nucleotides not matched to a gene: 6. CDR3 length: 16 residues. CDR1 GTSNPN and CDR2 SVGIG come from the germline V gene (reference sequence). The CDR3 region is CAWSELTSGPSYEQYF. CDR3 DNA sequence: TGTGCCTGGAGTGAACTGACTAGCGGGCCCTCCTACGAGCAGTACTTC.

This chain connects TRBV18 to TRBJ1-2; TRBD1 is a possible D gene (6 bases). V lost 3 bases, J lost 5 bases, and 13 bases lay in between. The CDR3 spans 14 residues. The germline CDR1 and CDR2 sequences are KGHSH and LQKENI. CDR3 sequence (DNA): TGTGCCAGCTCACCCGATAAGGGGGGGTATGGCTACACCTTC. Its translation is CASSPDKGGYGYTF.

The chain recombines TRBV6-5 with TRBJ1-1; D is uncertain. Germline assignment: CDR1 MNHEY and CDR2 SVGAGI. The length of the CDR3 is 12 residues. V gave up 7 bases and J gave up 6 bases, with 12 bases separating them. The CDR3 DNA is TGTGCCAGCAAAGGGAGGTCGCCTGAAGCTTTCTTT. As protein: CASKGRSPEAFF.

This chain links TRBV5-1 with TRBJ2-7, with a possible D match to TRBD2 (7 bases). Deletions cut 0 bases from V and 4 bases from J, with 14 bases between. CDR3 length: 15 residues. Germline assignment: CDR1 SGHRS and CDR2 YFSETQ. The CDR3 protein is CASSLGRGPKYEQYF. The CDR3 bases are TGCGCCAGCAGCTTGGGGCGGGGGCCAAAATACGAGCAGTACTTC.

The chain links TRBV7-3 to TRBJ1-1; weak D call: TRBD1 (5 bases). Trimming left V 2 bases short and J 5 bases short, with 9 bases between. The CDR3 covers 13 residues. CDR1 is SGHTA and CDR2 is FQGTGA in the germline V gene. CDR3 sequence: CASSLGGITEAFF. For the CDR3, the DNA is TGTGCCAGCAGCTTAGGGGGGATAACTGAAGCTTTCTTT.

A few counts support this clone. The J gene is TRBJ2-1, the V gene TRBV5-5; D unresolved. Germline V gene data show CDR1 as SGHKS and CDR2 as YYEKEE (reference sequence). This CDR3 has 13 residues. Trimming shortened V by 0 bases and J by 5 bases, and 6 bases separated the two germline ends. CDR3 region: CASSLGENNEQFF. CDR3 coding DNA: TGTGCCAGCAGCTTGGGAGAGAACAATGAGCAGTTCTTC. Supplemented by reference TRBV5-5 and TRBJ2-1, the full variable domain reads DAGVTQSPTHLIKTRGQQVTLRCSPISGHKSVSWYQQVLGQGPQFIFQYYEKEERGRGNFPDRFSARQFPNYSSELNVNALLLGDSALYLCASSLGENNEQFFGPGTRLTVL.

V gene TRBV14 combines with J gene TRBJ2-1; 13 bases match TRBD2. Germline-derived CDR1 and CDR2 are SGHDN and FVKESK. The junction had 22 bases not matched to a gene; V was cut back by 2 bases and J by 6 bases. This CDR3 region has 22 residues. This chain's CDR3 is CASSQSLPPGLAGIDFGNEQFF. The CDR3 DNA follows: TGTGCCAGCAGCCAATCCTTACCCCCGGGACTAGCGGGAATCGATTTCGGCAATGAGCAGTTCTTC.

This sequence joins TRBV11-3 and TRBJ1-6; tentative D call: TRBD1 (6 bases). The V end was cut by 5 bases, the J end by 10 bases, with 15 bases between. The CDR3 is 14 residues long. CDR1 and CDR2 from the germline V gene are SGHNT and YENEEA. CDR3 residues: CASSRTGTSSPLHF. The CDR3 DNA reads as TGTGCCAGCAGCCGAACGGGGACATCCTCACCCCTCCACTTT.

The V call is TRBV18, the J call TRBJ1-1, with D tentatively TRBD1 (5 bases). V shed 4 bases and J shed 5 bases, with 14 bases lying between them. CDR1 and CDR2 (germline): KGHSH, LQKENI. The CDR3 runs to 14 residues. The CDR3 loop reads CASSRSGRETEAFF. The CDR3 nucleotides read TGTGCCAGCTCACGATCAGGGCGGGAGACTGAAGCTTTCTTT.

The CDR3, as DNA: TGTGCCAGCAGTTTGTTGAGAGAGAGGTCTACAGATACGCAGTATTTT. It is translated as CASSLLRERSTDTQYF. The chain carries TRBV28 and TRBJ2-3; D not certain. The CDR3 length is 16 residues. CDR1 and CDR2 from the germline V gene are MDHEN and SYDVKM. V was shortened by 3 bases and J by 3 bases, with 16 bases between the two germline ends.

The CDR3 DNA sequence: TGTGCCAGTAGCTGGGGACAGGGCTTAAATCAGCCCCAGCATTTT. Encoded protein: CASSWGQGLNQPQHF. The gene calls are TRBV19 and TRBJ1-5; 9 bases are a match to TRBD1. The V segment lost 6 bases and the J segment 4 bases; nucleotides outside the gene matches: 7. Germline values: CDR1 LNHDA, CDR2 SQIVND (reference sequence). The CDR3 runs to 15 residues.

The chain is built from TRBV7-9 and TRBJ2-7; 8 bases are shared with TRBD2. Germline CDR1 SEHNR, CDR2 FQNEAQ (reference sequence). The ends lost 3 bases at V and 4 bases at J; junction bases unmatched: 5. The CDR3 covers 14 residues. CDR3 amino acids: CASSFGTRVYEQYF. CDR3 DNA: TGTGCCAGCAGCTTTGGGACTAGAGTTTACGAGCAGTACTTC. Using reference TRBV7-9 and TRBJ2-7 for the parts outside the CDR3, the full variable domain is DTGVSQNPRHKITKRGQNVTFRCDPISEHNRLYWYRQTLGQGPEFLTYFQNEAQLEKSRLLSDRFSAERPKGSFSTLEIQRTEQGDSAMYLCASSFGTRVYEQYFGPGTRLTVT.

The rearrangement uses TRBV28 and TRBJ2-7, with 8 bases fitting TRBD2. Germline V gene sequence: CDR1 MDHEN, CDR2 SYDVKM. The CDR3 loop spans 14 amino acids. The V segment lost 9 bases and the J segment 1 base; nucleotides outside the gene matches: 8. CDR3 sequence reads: CASTVGGESYEQYF. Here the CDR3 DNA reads TGTGCCAGTACGGTCGGGGGGGAGTCCTACGAGCAGTACTTC.

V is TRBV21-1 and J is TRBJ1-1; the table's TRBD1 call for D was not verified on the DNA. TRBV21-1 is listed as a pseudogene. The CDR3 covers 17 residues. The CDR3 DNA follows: TGTGCCAGCAGCAAAGGTAGGGGGCATCTCATGAACACTGAAGCTTTCTTT. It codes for CASSKGRGHLMNTEAFF.